The present T cell receptor beta chain was sequenced within a study of shared clonotypes between healthy human individuals. Germline V CDR1 and CDR2: SQVTM, ANQGSEA. The CDR3 contains 13 residues. Trimming removed 6 bases from V and 6 bases from J, with 17 bases in between. Profiled with immunoSEQ multiplex PCR; TCRdb holds only in-frame clones, not every one. In the table there are roughly 2.2 million clones, just over 90% of which are singletons. Sequencing was carried out using naive CD4+ T cells from PBMCs. The subset here: CD45RA+ positively selected. The clonotype originates from a man younger than 35 in good health. Some clones in this sample may be carry-over from other donors' samples. The rearrangement links TRBV29-1 to TRBJ1-1; D may be TRBD1 (6 bases). The CDR3 DNA follows: TGCAGCGTCGGGGGCATACTTGGAGCTGAAGCTTTCTTT. Encoded protein: CSVGGILGAEAFF.